Listed below are T cell receptor beta chains from one sample, sequenced in a study of CD8+ T cells in alopecia areata. TCRdb's copy holds only in-frame clones and misses some; the assay was immunoSEQ multiplex PCR. This sample yields hundreds of thousands of clones, of which roughly two fifths are seen a single time; roughly 0.45% belongs to the top ten. This specimen consisted of CD4+ T cells sorted from blood, obtained between weeks 30 and 35, from a patient treated with tofacitinib. The receptor source for this set is a human donor with alopecia areata. Both conserved end residues are part of each CDR3. The order of the fields is J gene, V gene, D gene, clone size, CDR3 protein, CDR3 DNA. D genes are given only for firm matches. Size values are once, few and many counts, or a class for expanded clones, and some rows have none.

J: TRBJ2-2; V: TRBV2; D: .; size: .; CDR3: CASSENLRRGTGELFF; DNA: TGTGCCAGCAGTGAAAATCTGCGCAGGGGAACCGGGGAGCTGTTTTTT
J: TRBJ2-7; V: TRBV25-1; D: TRBD1; size: .; CDR3: CASSQGATAPAQYF; DNA: TGTGCCAGCAGCCAGGGGGCTACAGCTCCGGCGCAGTACTTC
J: TRBJ1-3; V: TRBV7-9; D: .; size: few; CDR3: CASSLAPGALPGNTIYF; DNA: TGTGCCAGCAGCTTAGCGCCAGGGGCTCTCCCTGGAAACACCATATATTTT
J: TRBJ2-7; V: TRBV19; D: TRBD2; size: .; CDR3: CASRSSGTSGAYEQYF; DNA: TGTGCCAGTAGGTCTTCGGGGACTAGCGGAGCCTACGAGCAGTACTTC
J: TRBJ2-7; V: TRBV7-8; D: TRBD1; size: .; CDR3: CASSPRTGIVFYEQYF; DNA: TGTGCCAGCAGCCCTCGGACAGGGATAGTCTTCTACGAGCAGTACTTC
J: TRBJ2-7; V: TRBV5-1; D: TRBD2; size: .; CDR3: CASSLDGTRFYEQYF; DNA: TGCGCCAGCAGCTTGGACGGGACTAGATTCTACGAGCAGTACTTC
J: TRBJ1-4; V: TRBV6-6; D: TRBD1; size: few; CDR3: CASSVAGTGSEKLFF; DNA: TGTGCCAGCAGTGTAGCCGGGACAGGGAGCGAAAAACTGTTTTTT
J: TRBJ2-6; V: TRBV6-5; D: TRBD1; size: .; CDR3: CASSWTGTSGANVLTF; DNA: TGTGCCAGCAGTTGGACAGGTACCTCTGGGGCCAACGTCCTGACTTTC
J: TRBJ1-2; V: TRBV11-2; D: .; size: .; CDR3: CASSFRGVGYTF; DNA: TGTGCCAGCAGCTTCCGGGGGGTCGGCTACACCTTC
J: TRBJ2-7; V: TRBV28; D: .; size: .; CDR3: CASTQEYEQYF; DNA: TGTGCCAGCACCCAAGAGTACGAGCAGTACTTC
J: TRBJ2-3; V: TRBV4-2; D: TRBD2; size: .; CDR3: CASSQVTSGGAPDTQYF; DNA: TGTGCCAGCAGCCAAGTAACTAGCGGGGGAGCACCAGATACGCAGTATTTT
J: TRBJ2-7; V: TRBV29-1; D: TRBD2; size: few; CDR3: CSVDRAGVGEQYF; DNA: TGCAGCGTTGATAGAGCGGGAGTTGGCGAGCAGTACTTC
J: TRBJ2-3; V: TRBV10-1; D: .; size: .; CDR3: CASSDGSLSTDTQYF; DNA: TGCGCCAGCAGTGATGGGTCTCTTAGCACAGATACGCAGTATTTT
J: TRBJ1-1; V: TRBV2; D: .; size: few; CDR3: CASSEVGDTEAFF; DNA: TGTGCCAGCAGTGAGGTAGGGGACACTGAAGCTTTCTTT
J: TRBJ2-1; V: TRBV7-8; D: TRBD2; size: .; CDR3: CASSRDYLSYNEQFF; DNA: TGTGCCAGCAGCAGGGACTACCTCTCCTACAATGAGCAGTTCTTC
J: TRBJ2-1; V: TRBV7-2; D: TRBD2; size: few; CDR3: CASSLRIWTSGTNEQFF; DNA: TGTGCCAGCAGCTTACGTATCTGGACTAGCGGGACCAATGAGCAGTTCTTC
J: TRBJ2-7; V: TRBV19; D: TRBD1; size: .; CDR3: CASSPFRDRATYEQYF; DNA: TGTGCCAGTAGTCCTTTCCGGGACAGGGCCACCTACGAGCAGTACTTC
J: TRBJ2-1; V: TRBV5-6; D: TRBD2; size: few; CDR3: CASSFYLAGELNEQFF; DNA: TGTGCCAGCAGCTTCTATCTAGCGGGAGAACTCAATGAGCAGTTCTTC
J: TRBJ2-5; V: TRBV25-1; D: TRBD1; size: .; CDR3: CASSELIGQGGQETQYF; DNA: TGTGCCAGCAGTGAATTAATAGGACAGGGGGGACAGGAGACCCAGTACTTC
J: TRBJ1-2; V: TRBV30; D: TRBD1; size: .; CDR3: CAWRARQGLGYTF; DNA: TGTGCCTGGAGGGCCCGACAGGGGCTTGGCTACACCTTC
J: TRBJ2-3; V: TRBV25-1; D: .; size: .; CDR3: CASSEYGGSTDTQYF; DNA: TGTGCCAGCAGTGAATACGGGGGAAGCACAGATACGCAGTATTTT
J: TRBJ2-1; V: TRBV29-1; D: .; size: few; CDR3: CSVGRRGEGEQFF; DNA: TGCAGCGTTGGGCGCAGGGGGGAGGGCGAGCAGTTCTTC
J: TRBJ1-2; V: TRBV9; D: TRBD1; size: .; CDR3: CASSPRLQGAGYGYTF; DNA: TGTGCCAGCAGCCCGAGGCTCCAGGGGGCCGGCTATGGCTACACCTTC
J: TRBJ1-1; V: TRBV4-1; D: .; size: .; CDR3: CASSQESVRTEAFF; DNA: TGCGCCAGCAGCCAAGAATCGGTCAGGACGGAAGCTTTCTTT
J: TRBJ2-7; V: TRBV7-9; D: .; size: .; CDR3: CASSLGADPAYEQYF; DNA: TGTGCCAGCAGCTTAGGGGCCGACCCTGCCTACGAGCAGTACTTC
J: TRBJ2-3; V: TRBV18; D: .; size: .; CDR3: CASSPGGGNTDTQYF; DNA: TGTGCCAGCTCACCGGGAGGCGGGAACACAGATACGCAGTATTTT
J: TRBJ2-1; V: TRBV5-6; D: TRBD1; size: .; CDR3: CASSSGTGGNFF; DNA: TGTGCCAGCAGCTCGGGGACAGGGGGAAATTTCTTC
J: TRBJ2-7; V: TRBV2; D: .; size: .; CDR3: CASSELVWRSNYEQYF; DNA: TGTGCCAGCAGCGAATTGGTATGGCGGTCCAACTACGAGCAGTACTTC
J: TRBJ1-2; V: TRBV29-1; D: .; size: .; CDR3: CSVGGTRGYTF; DNA: TGCAGCGTTGGCGGGACACGCGGCTACACCTTC
J: TRBJ2-2; V: TRBV7-8; D: .; size: few; CDR3: CASSLARQANTGELFF; DNA: TGTGCCAGCAGCTTGGCACGACAGGCGAACACCGGGGAGCTGTTTTTT
J: TRBJ2-2; V: TRBV7-3; D: .; size: .; CDR3: CASSPEGVATGELFF; DNA: TGTGCCAGCAGCCCCGAGGGGGTGGCCACCGGGGAGCTGTTTTTT
J: TRBJ2-5; V: TRBV15; D: .; size: .; CDR3: CATSSDPQETQYF; DNA: TGTGCCACCAGCAGCGACCCTCAAGAGACCCAGTACTTC
J: TRBJ2-4; V: TRBV29-1; D: .; size: few; CDR3: CSVEDTGSKNIQYF; DNA: TGCAGCGTTGAGGATACAGGGTCCAAAAACATTCAGTACTTC
J: TRBJ2-1; V: TRBV6-4; D: TRBD1; size: .; CDR3: CASSEQPGGSLFF; DNA: TGTGCCAGCAGTGAACAACCAGGGGGCTCACTGTTCTTC
J: TRBJ2-1; V: TRBV10-3; D: .; size: few; CDR3: CAISSGYNEQFF; DNA: TGTGCCATCAGTTCGGGGTACAATGAGCAGTTCTTC
J: TRBJ1-2; V: TRBV7-2; D: .; size: .; CDR3: CASSMGVDGYTF; DNA: TGTGCCAGCAGCATGGGGGTAGACGGCTACACCTTC
J: TRBJ1-2; V: TRBV5-4; D: .; size: .; CDR3: CASSYTSGYGYTF; DNA: TGTGCCAGCAGCTACACCTCGGGCTATGGCTACACCTTC
J: TRBJ2-5; V: TRBV5-1; D: .; size: .; CDR3: CASSRTVQETQYF; DNA: TGCGCCAGCAGCCGAACCGTTCAAGAGACCCAGTACTTC
J: TRBJ1-2; V: TRBV28; D: .; size: .; CDR3: CASSFTGSGYTF; DNA: TGTGCCAGCAGTTTCACAGGGAGCGGCTACACCTTC
J: TRBJ2-3; V: TRBV29-1; D: TRBD2; size: few; CDR3: CSVLGERGGAQYF; DNA: TGCAGCGTCCTTGGGGAGCGGGGGGGCGCGCAGTATTTT
J: TRBJ1-1; V: TRBV23-1; D: .; size: few; CDR3: CASRQKTGTNTEAFF; DNA: TGCGCCAGCAGACAAAAAACAGGGACGAACACTGAAGCTTTCTTT
J: TRBJ2-7; V: TRBV7-9; D: .; size: few; CDR3: CASSLEGGIVYEQYF; DNA: TGTGCCAGCAGCTTAGAAGGGGGAATTGTCTACGAGCAGTACTTC
J: TRBJ2-7; V: TRBV14; D: TRBD1; size: few; CDR3: CASSRTGASYEQYF; DNA: TGTGCCAGCAGCCGGACAGGGGCCTCCTACGAGCAGTACTTC
J: TRBJ2-7; V: TRBV20-1; D: .; size: .; CDR3: CSAQGGGEQYF; DNA: TGCAGTGCGCAGGGGGGCGGCGAGCAGTACTTC
J: TRBJ2-1; V: TRBV7-2; D: TRBD2; size: few; CDR3: CASSHLAGAGKYEQFF; DNA: TGTGCCAGCAGCCACCTAGCGGGGGCGGGAAAGTATGAGCAGTTCTTC
J: TRBJ2-7; V: TRBV11-2; D: .; size: .; CDR3: CASSPDRDYEQYF; DNA: TGTGCCAGCAGCCCGGACAGAGACTACGAGCAGTACTTC
J: TRBJ2-7; V: TRBV6-5; D: TRBD1; size: .; CDR3: CASSYQRQGAFGEQYF; DNA: TGTGCCAGCAGTTACCAAAGACAGGGGGCTTTCGGTGAGCAGTACTTC
J: TRBJ1-5; V: TRBV10-3; D: .; size: few; CDR3: CAISEGERQPQHF; DNA: TGTGCCATCAGTGAGGGGGAGCGGCAGCCCCAGCATTTT
J: TRBJ2-1; V: TRBV7-3; D: .; size: .; CDR3: CASSPGTTSEQFF; DNA: TGTGCCAGCAGCCCCGGGACCACCTCGGAGCAGTTCTTC
J: TRBJ1-1; V: TRBV27; D: .; size: .; CDR3: CASRRQVMNTEAFF; DNA: TGTGCCAGCCGCCGGCAGGTCATGAACACTGAAGCTTTCTTT